This T cell receptor beta chain appears in the sequencing data of a study of post-analysis software for immune sequencing data. Study as a whole: Both relapsing-remitting and secondary progressive multiple sclerosis featured among the disease courses, as did progressive-relapsing multiple sclerosis. Study-level results: Four or five TRBV segments were more frequent in patients than controls; TRBV5-6, TRBV5-1 and TRBV20-1 belonged to this group. Those with multiple sclerosis, the patient group, showed significantly lower normalized Chao1 diversity than controls.

Germline-derived CDR1 and CDR2 are SGHAT and FQNNGV. CDR3 size: 15 residues. The library was made from cDNA and included unique molecular identifiers. TCRdb analysed the PCR reads with MiXCR anew, one entry per CDR3 protein. The table records a few hundred thousand distinct CDR3 sequences, around 34% of them present only once. Worth noting for this clonotype: Its antigen is unidentified. One end of the junction is discordant with germline, which a read error may explain.

The sequence derives from a girl aged 2 to 17 with multiple sclerosis. The sequenced sample consisted of blood. The genes are TRBV11-2 and TRBJ2-4, with 7 bases matching TRBD1. With the DNA end fitting TRBJ2-5 better, the J assignment may be wrong. The CDR3 DNA is TGTACCAGCAGCCCCCAGGGACAGCGCCAAGAGACCCAGTACTTC. Encoded protein: CTSSPQGQRQETQYF.